The T cell receptor (beta chain) under discussion was sequenced for a study of STAT5B mutations in CD4+ large granular lymphocyte leukemia. CDR1 is MDHEN, CDR2 SYDVKM, per germline. V was shortened by 2 bases and J by 8 bases, with 18 bases between the two germline ends. The CDR3 is 15 amino acids. Libraries were prepared by immunoSEQ multiplex PCR; TCRdb keeps only in-frame clonotypes and omits some of them. The data hold approximately 40,000 clones, with 65% to 85% observed a single time. The source is a human donor in good health. The chain carries TRBV28 and TRBJ1-2, with D possibly TRBD1 on 6 matching bases. Sequencing was carried out using CD4+ T cells from blood buffy coats. The CDR3 region is CASSLGLGGQGGYTF. The CDR3 coding sequence is TGTGCCAGCAGTTTAGGGTTGGGGGGCCAGGGGGGCTACACCTTC.